Listed below are T cell receptor beta chains from one sample, sequenced in a study of T-cell memory formation after mild COVID-19. One entry per CDR3 protein results from TCRdb running MiXCR on the 5' RACE reads. The sample consists of about 210,000 distinct CDR3 sequences, approximately 10% of them appearing once. Sequencing was done on a sample of PBMCs or a T cell subset sorted from them (not recorded which). These receptor sequences come from a man between 18 and 29 years old who had mild COVID-19 (a few samples of this study predate the infection). Cell type and time point are not known. Each CDR3 is given with its conserved first and last residue. Each record gives: D gene, V gene, J gene, clone size, CDR3 length, CDR3 DNA, CDR3 protein. The D gene is left open where the match is weak. A row's size may be missing; if present it is once, few, many or a size class.

TRBD1	TRBV29-1	TRBJ2-5	-	14	TGCAGCGTAGGCCCGGGACAGGGGGGGGAGACCCAGTACTTC	CSVGPGQGGETQYF
-	TRBV27	TRBJ2-1	few	14	TGTGCCAGCAGTTTAGCAGGGCTGCGGAATGAGCAGTTCTTC	CASSLAGLRNEQFF
-	TRBV5-6	TRBJ1-2	few	14	TGTGCCAGCAGCTTTTTTGAACAGAACTATGGCTACACCTTC	CASSFFEQNYGYTF
-	TRBV7-2	TRBJ2-2	many	16	TGTGCCAGCAGCTTATCACAGGGACGAAACACCGGGGAGCTGTTTTTT	CASSLSQGRNTGELFF
-	TRBV7-2	TRBJ2-5	-	13	TGTGCCAGCAGCTTAGTTCCCTTCGAGACCCAGTACTTC	CASSLVPFETQYF
TRBD2	TRBV5-1	TRBJ2-1	few	13	TGCGCCAGCAGCTCCCTAGCGGGGGTGGAGCAGTTCTTC	CASSSLAGVEQFF
TRBD2	TRBV10-3	TRBJ2-3	-	15	TGTGCCATCAGTGGTTCAGCGGGGGGGCCTGATACGCAGTATTTT	CAISGSAGGPDTQYF
-	TRBV28	TRBJ1-5	few	16	TGTGCCAGCAGTACCGGGGACGGTTATAGCAATCAGCCCCAGCATTTT	CASSTGDGYSNQPQHF
-	TRBV6-5	TRBJ2-3	-	14	TGTGCCAGCAGCCCCCGGGCGGTGGCAGATACGCAGTATTTT	CASSPRAVADTQYF
-	TRBV4-3	TRBJ1-2	-	13	TGCGCCAGCAGCCAAGATGGGTTTTATGGCTACACCTTC	CASSQDGFYGYTF
TRBD1	TRBV2	TRBJ1-1	-	16	TGTGCCAGCAGTCCGGGACAGGGGAGGGGACACACTGAAGCTTTCTTT	CASSPGQGRGHTEAFF
TRBD2	TRBV12-3/TRBV12-4	TRBJ2-5	few	15	TGTGCCAGCAGTCCAATACTAGCGGGGGTAGAGACCCAGTACTTC	CASSPILAGVETQYF
-	TRBV20-1	TRBJ1-5	few	15	TGCAGTGCTAGGGTATGGGGGCAGGGTGATCAGCCCCAGCATTTT	CSARVWGQGDQPQHF
TRBD2	TRBV6-1	TRBJ2-3	few	14	TGTGCCAGCAGTGAGGGTCTAGCGGGGGGTACGCAGTATTTT	CASSEGLAGGTQYF
TRBD2	TRBV25-1	TRBJ2-1	-	14	TGTGCCAGCAGTGTAGCGGGGGGGATCAATGAGCAGTTCTTC	CASSVAGGINEQFF
TRBD1	TRBV5-1	TRBJ2-3	many	15	TGCGCCAGCAGCGCCACGGGACAGGGACCCAATACGCAGTATTTT	CASSATGQGPNTQYF
TRBD2	TRBV3-1	TRBJ2-2	-	15	TGTGCCAGCAGCCAAGTTCCTAGCGGGGGCGGGGAGCTGTTTTTT	CASSQVPSGGGELFF
TRBD2	TRBV9	TRBJ2-3	-	16	TGTGCCAGCAGCGGAGGGACTAGCGGGGTCACAGATACGCAGTATTTT	CASSGGTSGVTDTQYF
-	TRBV6-1	TRBJ1-2	-	14	TGTGCCAGCAGTGAACCGTGGACAGCTTATGGCTACACCTTC	CASSEPWTAYGYTF
-	TRBV4-3	TRBJ1-5	many	15	TGCGCCAGCAGCCCTACCTCACTCGGAAATCAGCCCCAGCATTTT	CASSPTSLGNQPQHF
-	TRBV4-1	TRBJ1-3	-	13	TGCGCCAGCAGCCAAATGGACGGAAGCACCATATATTTT	CASSQMDGSTIYF
TRBD1	TRBV15	TRBJ1-1	-	13	TGTGCCACCAGCATAGACAGGGACTCTGGGGCTTTCTTT	CATSIDRDSGAFF
TRBD1	TRBV5-1	TRBJ1-6	few	14	TGCGCCAGCAGCAATGGACAGGATAATTCACCCCTCCACTTT	CASSNGQDNSPLHF